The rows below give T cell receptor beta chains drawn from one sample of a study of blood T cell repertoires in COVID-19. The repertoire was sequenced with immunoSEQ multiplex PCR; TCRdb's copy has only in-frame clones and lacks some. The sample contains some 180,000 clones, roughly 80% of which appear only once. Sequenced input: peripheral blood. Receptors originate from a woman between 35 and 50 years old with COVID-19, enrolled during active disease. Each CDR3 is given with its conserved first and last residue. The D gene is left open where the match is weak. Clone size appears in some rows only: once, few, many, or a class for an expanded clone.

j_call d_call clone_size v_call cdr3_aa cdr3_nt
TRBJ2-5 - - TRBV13 CASSPKGAGETQYF TGTGCCAGCAGCCCAAAGGGGGCGGGGGAGACCCAGTACTTC
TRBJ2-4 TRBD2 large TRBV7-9 CASSPGLAGARGDIQYF TGTGCCAGCAGCCCGGGACTAGCGGGAGCGCGGGGAGACATTCAGTACTTC
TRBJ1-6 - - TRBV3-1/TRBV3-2 CASSQASFTGRSLHF TGTGCCAGCAGCCAAGCTTCATTTACGGGGAGATCCCTCCACTTT
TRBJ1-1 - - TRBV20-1 CSAPGRTEAFF TGCAGTGCTCCAGGGCGCACTGAAGCTTTCTTT
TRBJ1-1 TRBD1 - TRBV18 CASSPGQGSTEAFF TGTGCCAGCTCACCGGGACAGGGGTCCACTGAAGCTTTCTTT
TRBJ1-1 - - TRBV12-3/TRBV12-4 CASSFSSSTEAFF TGTGCCAGCAGTTTTTCATCCAGCACTGAAGCTTTCTTT
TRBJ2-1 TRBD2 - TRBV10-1 CASSEGGGASEQFF TGCGCCAGCAGTGAGGGCGGGGGGGCATCCGAGCAGTTCTTC
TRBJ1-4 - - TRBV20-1 CSASRGAQGSREKLFF TGCAGTGCTAGTCGGGGCGCCCAGGGGTCACGAGAAAAACTGTTTTTT
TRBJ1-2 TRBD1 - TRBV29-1 CSVETGEDGYTF TGCAGCGTTGAGACAGGGGAGGATGGCTACACCTTC
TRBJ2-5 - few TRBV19 CASSIGGKETQYF TGTGCCAGTAGTATCGGGGGAAAGGAGACCCAGTACTTC
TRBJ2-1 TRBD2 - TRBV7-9 CASSPLAGGSYNEQFF TGTGCCAGCAGCCCACTTGCGGGGGGCTCCTACAATGAGCAGTTCTTC
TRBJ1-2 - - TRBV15 CATSRDAGAGYTF TGTGCCACCAGCAGAGATGCGGGGGCTGGCTACACCTTC
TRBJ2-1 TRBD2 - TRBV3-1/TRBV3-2 CASSTRIAGGLWYNEQFF TGTGCCAGCAGCACTCGGATAGCGGGAGGTTTATGGTACAATGAGCAGTTCTTC
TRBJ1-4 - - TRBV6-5 CASSYRQNNEKLFF TGTGCCAGCAGTTACAGACAGAACAATGAAAAACTGTTTTTT
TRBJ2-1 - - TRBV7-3 CASSLVAPSSYNEQFF TGTGCCAGCAGCTTGGTAGCGCCCAGCTCCTACAATGAGCAGTTCTTC
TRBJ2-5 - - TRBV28 CASSLSGAGETQYF TGTGCCAGCAGTTTATCAGGGGCCGGAGAGACCCAGTACTTC
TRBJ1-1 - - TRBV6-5 CASSYYRLNTEAFF TGTGCCAGCAGTTACTACAGACTGAACACTGAAGCTTTCTTT
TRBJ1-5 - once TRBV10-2 CASSFRVGQPQHF TGCGCCAGCAGTTTCAGGGTAGGTCAGCCCCAGCATTTT
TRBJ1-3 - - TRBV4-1 CASSLAGQSGNTIYF TGCGCCAGCAGCCTAGCCGGACAGTCTGGAAACACCATATATTTT
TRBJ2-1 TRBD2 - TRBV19 CASSMTSGGAAEQFF TGTGCCAGTAGTATGACTAGCGGGGGGGCGGCTGAGCAGTTCTTC
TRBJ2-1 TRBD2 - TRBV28 CASRLSIGGRSNNEQFF TGTGCCAGCCGTTTGAGCATAGGCGGGAGGAGCAACAATGAGCAGTTCTTC
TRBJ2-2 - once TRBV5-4 CASSLKSPRTGELFF TGTGCCAGCAGCTTGAAGAGTCCCCGGACCGGGGAGCTGTTTTTT
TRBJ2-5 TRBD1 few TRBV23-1 CASSHLYDRDGETQYF TGCGCCAGCAGTCACCTGTACGACAGGGACGGGGAGACCCAGTACTTC
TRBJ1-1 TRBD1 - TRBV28 CASSLRTGGLNTEAFF TGTGCCAGCAGTTTAAGAACAGGGGGACTGAACACTGAAGCTTTCTTT
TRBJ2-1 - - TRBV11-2 CASSGPGLLGGTYNEQFF TGTGCCAGCAGCGGTCCGGGACTCCTCGGGGGAACCTACAATGAGCAGTTCTTC
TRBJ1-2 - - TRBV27 CASRTRGDGYTF TGTGCCAGCAGGACTAGAGGTGATGGCTACACCTTC
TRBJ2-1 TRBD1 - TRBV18 CASSPTGNEQFF TGTGCCAGCTCACCGACAGGGAATGAGCAGTTCTTC
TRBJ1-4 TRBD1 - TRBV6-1 CASSEPGTGVEKLFF TGTGCCAGCAGTGAACCAGGGACAGGGGTCGAAAAACTGTTTTTT
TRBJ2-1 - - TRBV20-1 CSASHSSSNEQFF TGCAGTGCTAGTCACAGCTCGTCGAATGAGCAGTTCTTC
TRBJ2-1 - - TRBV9 CASSVGRSEQFF TGTGCCAGCAGCGTAGGTAGAAGTGAGCAGTTCTTC
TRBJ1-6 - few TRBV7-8 CASSTYLGGASPLHF TGTGCCAGCAGCACCTATCTTGGTGGTGCTTCACCCCTCCACTTT
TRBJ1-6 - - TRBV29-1 CSVEGQVSSYNSPLHF TGCAGCGTTGAAGGACAGGTGAGCTCCTATAATTCACCCCTCCACTTT
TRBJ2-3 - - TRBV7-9 CASSHPTRGWTDTQYF TGTGCCAGCAGCCATCCGACTAGGGGCTGGACAGATACGCAGTATTTT
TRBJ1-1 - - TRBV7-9 CASSFPRNTEAFF TGTGCCAGCAGCTTCCCTAGAAACACTGAAGCTTTCTTT
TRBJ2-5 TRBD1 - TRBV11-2 CASSSDRGETQYF TGTGCCAGCAGCTCGGACAGGGGTGAGACCCAGTACTTC
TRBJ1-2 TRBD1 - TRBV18 CASSRTGGDYGYTF TGTGCCAGCTCACGGACAGGGGGGGACTATGGCTACACCTTC
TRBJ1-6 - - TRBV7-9 CASSLGHGSPLHF TGTGCCAGCAGCTTGGGACATGGCTCACCCCTCCACTTT
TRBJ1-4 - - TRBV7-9 CASSLMGGLREKLFF TGTGCCAGCAGCTTGATGGGGGGGCTTCGGGAAAAACTGTTTTTT
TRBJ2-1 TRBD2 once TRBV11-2 CASSLTTSGGDSYNEQFF TGTGCCAGCAGCTTAACCACTAGCGGGGGGGACTCCTACAATGAGCAGTTCTTC
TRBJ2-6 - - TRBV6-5 CASSLATSGANVLTF TGTGCCAGCAGCCTAGCTACCTCTGGGGCCAACGTCCTGACTTTC
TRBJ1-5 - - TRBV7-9 CASSPQGDQPQHF TGTGCCAGCAGCCCACAGGGCGATCAGCCCCAGCATTTT
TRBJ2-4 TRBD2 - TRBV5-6 CASTRLAGVTKNIQYF TGTGCCAGCACCAGACTAGCGGGAGTGACCAAAAACATTCAGTACTTC
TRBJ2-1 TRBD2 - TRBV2 CASSELAGGSLDEQFF TGTGCCAGCAGTGAATTGGCGGGAGGGAGTTTGGATGAGCAGTTCTTC
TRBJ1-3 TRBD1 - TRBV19 CASSSHLGTGGSGNTIYF TGTGCCAGTAGTTCCCACCTCGGGACAGGGGGCTCTGGAAACACCATATATTTT
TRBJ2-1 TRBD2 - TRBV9 CASSVLAGGYNEQFF TGTGCCAGCAGCGTTCTAGCGGGAGGGTACAATGAGCAGTTCTTC
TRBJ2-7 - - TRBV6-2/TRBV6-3 CASSPHASANYEQYF TGTGCCAGCAGTCCCCATGCTAGCGCCAACTACGAGCAGTACTTC
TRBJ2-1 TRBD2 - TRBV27 CASAGGDSYNEQFF TGTGCCAGCGCTGGGGGGGACTCCTACAATGAGCAGTTCTTC
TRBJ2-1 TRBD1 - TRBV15 CATQGTGATEQFF TGTGCCACCCAGGGTACAGGGGCCACTGAGCAGTTCTTC